One and the same sample provided the 19 T cell receptor beta chains below, sequenced in a study of cytomegalovirus exposure and HLA in healthy donors. Use of 60 Vbeta and 13 Jbeta primers characterized the PCR. The protocol was immunoSEQ multiplex PCR, while the TCRdb copy is restricted to in-frame clones and leaves out a portion. The sample comprises about 160,000 clones, about 88% of which are singletons, and roughly 1.9% rests with the top ten. The material sequenced was PBMCs. The receptors shown here come from a young woman in good health and CMV-seronegative.

The rearrangement links TRBV6-6 to TRBJ1-2, with TRBD1 identical over 7 bases. The V gene's germline CDR1 is MNHNY and CDR2 SVGAGI (reference sequence). V shed 0 bases and J 2 bases; nucleotides not matched to a gene: 0. This CDR3 has 14 amino acids. The CDR3 coding sequence is TGTGCCAGCAGTTACTCACAGGGGAACTATGGCTACACCTTC. Protein: CASSYSQGNYGYTF.

A single count supports this clone. CDR3 in DNA: TGTGCCAGCAGTTACGGCGGTGTCCAAGAGACCCAGTACTTC. Its protein product is CASSYGGVQETQYF. V and J are TRBV6-6 and TRBJ2-5, with D hard to call. In germline, CDR1 is MNHNY, CDR2 SVGAGI (reference sequence). CDR3 length: 14 residues. The ends were cut back, 2 bases at V and 1 base at J, with 8 bases in the middle.

The V call is TRBV6-6, the J call TRBJ1-4; D ambiguous. Germline V gene data show CDR1 as MNHNY and CDR2 as SVGAGI (reference sequence). V lost 6 bases and J lost 7, with 6 bases in between. This CDR3 comprises 11 residues. As DNA, the CDR3 is TGTGCCAGCAGCCCTAGTGAAAAACTGTTTTTT. Translated, it gives CASSPSEKLFF.

The chain employs TRBV4-1 and TRBJ2-7; the D is unclear. Germline assignment: CDR1 MGHRA and CDR2 YSYEKL. V lost 1 base to trimming and J lost 1 base, with 5 bases between them. The CDR3 loop spans 13 amino acids. The CDR3 protein is CASSQGPSYEQYF. The CDR3 nucleotides are TGCGCCAGCAGCCAAGGGCCATCCTACGAGCAGTACTTC.

On this clone itself: Other DNA sequences in this sample translate to the same CDR3. The V and J genes are TRBV19 and TRBJ1-5; D is unresolved. V gave up 8 bases and J gave up 4 bases, with 9 bases separating them. Germline V gene lookup returns CDR1 LNHDA and CDR2 SQIVND (reference sequence). The CDR3 covers 12 residues. As DNA, the CDR3 is TGTGCCAGTTCACTTCGGAATCAGCCCCAGCATTTT. Its translation is CASSLRNQPQHF.

The chain recombines TRBV10-3 with TRBJ2-1, with 10 bases that match TRBD1. Germline lookup yields CDR1 ENHRY and CDR2 SYGVKD. The CDR3 length is 16 residues. Germline trimming cut 6 bases from V and 3 bases from J; bases unmatched to any gene: 8. The CDR3 bases are TGTGCCATCAGGACCGGGACAGGGGCCCACTACAATGAGCAGTTCTTC. Amino acid sequence: CAIRTGTGAHYNEQFF.

This sequence joins TRBV4-1 and TRBJ2-1; TRBD2 matches at 15 bases. CDR1 is MGHRA and CDR2 is YSYEKL in the germline V gene. V shed 3 bases, J shed 4 bases, and the junction held 10 bases outside the gene matches. The CDR3 sequence is 19 residues long. CDR3 protein: CASSHIGLAGGPVYNEQFF. CDR3 bases: TGCGCCAGCAGCCATATAGGACTAGCGGGAGGGCCCGTTTACAATGAGCAGTTCTTC.

This clone was detected a few times. CDR3 nucleotides: TGTGCCAGTCGTAGGACAGGGAATGGAAATCAGCCCCAGCATTTT. Residues: CASRRTGNGNQPQHF. The chain recombines TRBV19 with TRBJ1-5, with 8 bases lining up with TRBD1. With 8 bases clipped from V and 4 bases from J, the junction kept 10 bases outside the gene matches. The CDR3 spans 15 residues. In germline, CDR1 is LNHDA, CDR2 SQIVND (reference sequence).

The J gene is TRBJ1-3, the V gene TRBV7-9; weak D call: TRBD1 (6 bases). Germline V gives CDR1 SEHNR, CDR2 FQNEAQ (reference sequence). Trimming stripped 6 bases from V and 0 bases from J, with 12 bases between. The CDR3 is 15 residues long. The CDR3 reads CASSSDRRSGNTIYF. DNA of the CDR3: TGTGCCAGCAGTTCGGACAGACGCTCTGGAAACACCATATATTTT. Using reference TRBV7-9 and TRBJ1-3 for the parts outside the CDR3, the full variable domain is DTGVSQNPRHKITKRGQNVTFRCDPISEHNRLYWYRQTLGQGPEFLTYFQNEAQLEKSRLLSDRFSAERPKGSFSTLEIQRTEQGDSAMYLCASSSDRRSGNTIYFGEGSWLTVV.

The chain couples TRBV19 to TRBJ1-6; 8 positions agree with TRBD1. Trimming took 4 bases from V and 8 from J; bases not matched to a gene: 4. Germline values: CDR1 LNHDA, CDR2 SQIVND (reference sequence). CDR3 length: 14 amino acids. CDR3 nucleotide sequence: TGTGCCAGTAGTAACGGACAGGGATATTCACCCCTCCACTTT. Amino acid sequence: CASSNGQGYSPLHF.

This clone appeared many times. V usage is TRBV6-6 and J usage is TRBJ1-5; D gene unclear. Germline assignment: CDR1 MNHNY and CDR2 SVGAGI (reference sequence). The V end was cut by 0 bases, the J end by 9 bases, with 9 bases between. The CDR3 length is 13 residues. Here the CDR3 reads CASSYSQTTPQHF. The CDR3 DNA follows: TGTGCCAGCAGTTACTCGCAGACTACGCCCCAGCATTTT.

The chain links TRBV28 to TRBJ1-1; D gene uncertain. The CDR3 has 17 amino acids. Germline values: CDR1 MDHEN, CDR2 SYDVKM. V was clipped by 2 bases and J by 4 bases, with 20 bases between them. CDR3 protein: CASSLKRLRVAGTEAFF. DNA of the CDR3: TGTGCCAGCAGTTTAAAGAGGCTGAGGGTGGCCGGCACTGAAGCTTTCTTT.

With respect to this clone: Other DNA sequences in this sample translate to the same CDR3. CDR3 DNA: TGTGCCAGCAGTTTATCCAGCTACGAGCAGTACTTC. This codes for CASSLSSYEQYF. The V gene is TRBV28, the J gene TRBJ2-7, with D uncertain. Germline V gives CDR1 MDHEN, CDR2 SYDVKM. This CDR3 has 12 residues. The ends were cut back, 1 base at V and 3 bases at J, with 4 bases in the middle.

The chain couples TRBV5-4 to TRBJ2-5; D is possibly TRBD2 (5 bases). V lost 4 bases and J lost 2, with 15 bases in between. The CDR3 spans 15 residues. The germline gives CDR1 SGHNT, CDR2 YYREEE (reference sequence). CDR3 residues: CASSAAVGGQETQYF. CDR3 nucleotide sequence: TGTGCCAGCAGCGCGGCCGTAGGAGGTCAAGAGACCCAGTACTTC.

Details on this clone: A read error may account for a junction end that differs from germline. The chain has TRBV7-9 and TRBJ1-1; D not resolved. Germline V gives CDR1 SEHNR, CDR2 FQNEAQ (reference sequence). CDR3 length equals 12 residues. CDR3 in amino acids: CSSSRMNTEAFF. For the CDR3, the DNA is TGTTCCAGCAGCCGTATGAACACTGAAGCTTTCTTT.

CDR3 bases: TGCGCCAGCAGCCATGGGACTAGCGGGAATACGCAGTATTTT. Protein: CASSHGTSGNTQYF. This rearrangement joins TRBV5-1 to TRBJ2-3; 13 bases are shared with TRBD2. The CDR3 has 14 residues. V shed 4 bases and J 7 bases; nucleotides not matched to a gene: 3. Germline V gene sequence: CDR1 SGHRS, CDR2 YFSETQ.

V gene TRBV30 combines with J gene TRBJ1-1; 7 nucleotides line up with TRBD1. In germline, CDR1 is GTSNPN, CDR2 SVGIG (reference sequence). The V segment lost 7 bases and the J segment 3 bases; nucleotides outside the gene matches: 20. This CDR3 region has 17 residues. DNA for the CDR3: TGTGCCTCAAGGACCAGGGGGTGGTTGGGGGGTTACACTGAAGCTTTCTTT. It specifies CASRTRGWLGGYTEAFF.

V and J are TRBV7-8 and TRBJ2-1, with D perhaps matching TRBD1 (6 bases). V was cut by 0 bases and J by 0 bases, with 9 bases left in between. This CDR3 has 16 residues. Germline CDR1 is SGHVS and CDR2 is FQNEAQ. In DNA form, the CDR3 reads TGTGCCAGCAGCTTAGCGACAGGAGCCTCCTACAATGAGCAGTTCTTC. It yields the protein CASSLATGASYNEQFF.

The V call is TRBV2, the J call TRBJ2-3; D not certain. Germline CDR1 is SNHLY and CDR2 is FYNNEI. Trimming took 7 bases from V and 0 from J, leaving 11 bases between them. The CDR3 spans 14 residues. CDR3 nucleotide sequence: TGTGCCAGCAATATCCTCTCTAGCACAGATACGCAGTATTTT. This sequence encodes CASNILSSTDTQYF.